The 9 T cell receptor beta chains in this list originate from one sample, sequenced in a study of control samples from healthy donors and cancer patients. Method: immunoSEQ multiplex PCR; TCRdb's copy keeps in-frame clones and lacks some. The sample lists around 100,000 clones, about nine tenths occurring once. Sequencing input: blood. Receptors originate from a woman between 18 and 29 years old in good health.

V usage is TRBV27 and J usage is TRBJ1-1; D remains ambiguous. The V end lost 3 bases, the J end lost 5 bases, and 13 bases lay between the germline ends. This CDR3 has 14 amino acids. Germline CDR1 and CDR2: MNHEY and SMNVEV (reference sequence). The CDR3 region is CASSFNPGGTEAFF. As DNA, the CDR3 is TGTGCCAGCAGTTTTAACCCGGGAGGGACTGAAGCTTTCTTT.

The chain uses TRBV4-1 and TRBJ2-2; D uncertain. The CDR3 has 15 residues. Deletions cut 1 base from V and 6 bases from J, with 12 bases between. The germline gives CDR1 MGHRA, CDR2 YSYEKL. CDR3 sequence: CASSQGPNSAGELFF. The DNA for the CDR3 is TGCGCCAGCAGCCAAGGGCCTAATTCGGCCGGGGAGCTGTTTTTT.

This chain uses TRBV6-1 with TRBJ1-1; D call uncertain. V was clipped by 0 bases and J by 7 bases, with 9 bases between them. CDR1 is MNHNS and CDR2 is SASEGT in the germline V gene. The CDR3 extends over 13 amino acids. In DNA form, the CDR3 reads TGTGCCAGCAGTGAAGCGCCCAGCCATGAAGCTTTCTTT. Residues: CASSEAPSHEAFF.

The rearrangement links TRBV9 to TRBJ1-6; D remains ambiguous. V shed 0 bases and J shed 0 bases, with 10 bases lying between them. This CDR3 spans 17 amino acids. Germline V gene data show CDR1 as SGDLS and CDR2 as YYNGEE. The CDR3 loop reads CASSVEQYHSYNSPLHF. The CDR3 nucleotides read TGTGCCAGCAGCGTAGAACAGTACCACTCCTATAATTCACCCCTCCACTTT.

The gene calls are TRBV19 and TRBJ1-2; D possibly corresponds to TRBD1 (6 bases). The CDR3 loop spans 15 amino acids. Trimming removed 4 bases at V and 4 bases at J, with 16 bases between. The germline CDR1 and CDR2 sequences are LNHDA and SQIVND (reference sequence). The CDR3 DNA reads TGTGCCAGTAGTAGAAGTGAGGGGGGAGGCTATGGCTACACCTTC. It yields the protein CASSRSEGGGYGYTF.

Concerning this clone itself: Relative to the germline gene, one junction end is altered; a read error may explain this. J is TRBJ1-2 and V is TRBV12-3 or TRBV12-4, with 7 bases identical to TRBD1. CDR3 length: 10 residues. CDR3 region: CASSPQGGDF. The DNA of the CDR3 is TGTGCCAGCAGTCCTCAGGGGGGGGACTTC.

This clone was found once. The same CDR3 can be traced to other DNA sequences in this sample. The chain is built from TRBV5-1 and TRBJ2-7, with unresolved D. V was clipped by 0 bases and J by 1 base, with 5 bases between them. The germline gives CDR1 SGHRS, CDR2 YFSETQ. This CDR3 region has 13 residues. As DNA, the CDR3 is TGCGCCAGCAGCTTGGGGCAGTCCTACGAGCAGTACTTC. Encoded protein: CASSLGQSYEQYF.

This chain uses TRBV29-1 with TRBJ2-3; the D gene is possibly TRBD2 (6 bases). The CDR3 spans 10 residues. V was cut by 7 bases and J by 8 bases, with 10 bases left in between. CDR1 is SQVTM, CDR2 ANQGSEA, per germline. CDR3 DNA sequence: TGCAGCGGCCAGGAGGGTACGCAGTATTTT. Translating gives CSGQEGTQYF.

The chain is built from TRBV6-1 and TRBJ2-3; 9 bases are shared with TRBD2. There are 15 residues in the CDR3. V dropped 1 base and J dropped 3; count of bases not matched to a gene: 2. Germline values: CDR1 MNHNS, CDR2 SASEGT. CDR3 bases: TGTGCCAGCAGTGAAGTCAGCGGGGGGACAGATACGCAGTATTTT. Translation gives CASSEVSGGTDTQYF.